This record looks at one T cell receptor beta chain sequence and its context. Authors' processing steps: How many nucleated cells were present was estimated from reference gene primer amplification. Only in-frame clones appear in the TCRdb table, and some are missing; sequencing was by immunoSEQ multiplex PCR. Clone size and the V and J calls come from that table; the DNA yielded D and trimming. The profile shows 95,000 to 150,000 clones, approximately 80% of them singletons. These data belong to a study of blood T cell repertoires in COVID-19. Turning to the study itself: Specimens from acute and convalescent COVID-19 originated in the United States, Italy and Spain. Sources were T cells, B-cell-depleted T cells, or PBMCs; the material itself was cDNA or gDNA.

The CDR3 length is 12 residues. Deletions cut 5 bases from V and 7 bases from J, with 9 bases between. Germline assignment: CDR1 KGHSH and CDR2 LQKENI. The specimen was peripheral blood. V usage is TRBV18 and J usage is TRBJ2-1; a weak D match, TRBD1 (5 bases). The origin of this receptor is a woman aged 70-85 years with acute or convalescent COVID-19. The CDR3 sequence is CASSAQGNEQFF. As DNA, the CDR3 is TGTGCCAGCTCAGCCCAGGGAAATGAGCAGTTCTTC. The variable domain in full, completed from reference TRBV18 and TRBJ2-1, reads NAGVMQNPRHLVRRRGQEARLRCSPMKGHSHVYWYRQLPEEGLKFMVYLQKENIIDESGMPKERFSAEFPKEGPSILRIQQVVRGDSAAYFCASSAQGNEQFFGPGTRLTVL.